The 25 T cell receptor beta chains below were found in one sample sequenced in a study of blood T cell repertoires in COVID-19 (dated by TCRdb to 2018 to 2021). Library preparation was by the immunoSEQ multiplex PCR assay. TCRdb limited this immuneACCESS table to in-frame rearrangements with V and J called. A share of clones is missing; checked studies link under half to unresolved V genes, and the rest is unexplained. The sample table holds 65,000 to 100,000 clones, of which 85% to 90% were seen once. Of the sample, more than 4.5% is held by the ten largest clones. What was sequenced was peripheral blood. Receptors originate from a woman of 80 years or more with acute or convalescent COVID-19.

The chain has TRBV28 and TRBJ1-5; no reliable D call. The CDR3 has 11 residues. In germline, CDR1 is MDHEN, CDR2 SYDVKM. V lost 5 bases and J 6 bases, leaving 5 bases between the germline ends. The CDR3 coding sequence is TGTGCCAGCAGTCCGGGTCAGCCCCAGCATTTT. Residues: CASSPGQPQHF.

This sequence joins TRBV9 and TRBJ2-5; possible D gene TRBD2, 6 bases. There are 13 residues in the CDR3. V lost 0 bases, J lost 5 bases, and 8 bases lay in between. The germline CDR1 and CDR2 sequences are SGDLS and YYNGEE. CDR3 bases: TGTGCCAGCAGCGTAGGGCTAGCGGAGACCCAGTACTTC. Its translation: CASSVGLAETQYF.

This chain connects TRBV5-4 to TRBJ2-3, with 9 bases lining up with TRBD2. The CDR3 length is 15 residues. V lost 0 bases and J lost 5; bases outside the gene matches: 4. Germline CDR1 and CDR2: SGHNT and YYREEE (reference sequence). The CDR3 loop reads CASSLELLAGDTQYF. CDR3 nucleotide sequence: TGTGCCAGCAGCTTGGAGTTACTAGCGGGAGATACGCAGTATTTT.

V and J are TRBV5-4 and TRBJ2-1; 13 bases fit TRBD2. Looked up from germline, CDR1 is SGHNT and CDR2 is YYREEE (reference sequence). The CDR3 runs 16 residues. Losses at the gene ends were 2 bases for V and 7 bases for J; bases not matched to a gene: 6. The CDR3 loop is CASSFGLAGEWNEQFF. CDR3 nucleotide sequence: TGTGCCAGCAGCTTCGGACTAGCGGGAGAATGGAATGAGCAGTTCTTC.

CDR3 in amino acids: CASRSTWGGISTDTQYF. CDR3 DNA: TGTGCCAGCAGATCAACGTGGGGGGGTATTAGCACAGATACGCAGTATTTT. The V and J genes are TRBV5-4 and TRBJ2-3; 7 bases map to TRBD2. The CDR3 is 17 amino acids. From germline, CDR1 is SGHNT and CDR2 YYREEE (reference sequence). Trimming cost V 5 bases and J 0 bases; bases outside gene matches: 12.

This clone has only a few counts. V and J are TRBV19 and TRBJ2-1; TRBD2 might be the D (6 bases). Germline CDR1 is LNHDA and CDR2 is SQIVND (reference sequence). Trimming took 5 bases from V and 13 from J, leaving 18 bases between them. This CDR3 spans 13 amino acids. CDR3 nucleotide sequence: TGTGCCAGTAGTTCCGTCCCGGGAGTGGAACAGTTCTTC. This sequence encodes CASSSVPGVEQFF. The full variable domain, rest sourced from reference TRBV19 and TRBJ2-1, is DGGITQSPKYLFRKEGQNVTLSCEQNLNHDAMYWYRQDPGQGLRLIYYSQIVNDFQKGDIAEGYSVSREKKESFPLTVTSAQKNPTAFYLCASSSVPGVEQFFGPGTRLTVL.

The genes are TRBV6-6 and TRBJ1-1; 8 nucleotides match TRBD1. The CDR3 runs to 15 residues. CDR1 is MNHNY and CDR2 is SVGAGI in the germline V gene (reference sequence). The junction had 8 bases not matched to a gene; V was cut back by 7 bases and J by 1 base. This chain's CDR3 is CASTETGQANTEAFF. In nucleotides, the CDR3 is TGTGCCAGCACCGAAACGGGACAGGCGAACACTGAAGCTTTCTTT.

The V gene is TRBV7-2, the J gene TRBJ2-5; 8 nucleotides agree with TRBD2. Germline V lookup: CDR1 SGHTA, CDR2 FQGNSA. Unmatched junction bases numbered 10, after V lost 5 bases and J lost 2 bases. CDR3 length equals 16 residues. The CDR3 spells CASSPWPGGPQETQYF. The CDR3 nucleotides read TGTGCCAGCAGCCCCTGGCCGGGGGGGCCTCAAGAGACCCAGTACTTC.

This sequence joins TRBV7-6 and TRBJ2-7; TRBD2 agrees at 12 bases. The V and J ends lost 1 base and 9 bases, in that order; junction bases with no gene match: 7. This CDR3 is built from 15 residues. CDR1 SGHVS and CDR2 FNYEAQ come from the germline V gene. Written as DNA, the CDR3 is TGTGCCAGCAGCTTAGTTTCTAGCGGGAGGGCCGCGCAGTACTTC. Encoded protein: CASSLVSSGRAAQYF.

The chain uses TRBV4-1 and TRBJ2-7; maybe TRBD1 (5 bases). The CDR3 loop spans 14 amino acids. The V gene lost 0 bases and the J gene lost 6 bases, with 12 bases spanning the gap. Per germline, CDR1 MGHRA and CDR2 YSYEKL. The CDR3 loop reads CASSQEVQGSEQYF. DNA of the CDR3: TGCGCCAGCAGCCAAGAGGTCCAGGGTAGCGAGCAGTACTTC.

This chain uses TRBV6-4 with TRBJ2-2; 7 bases are shared with TRBD1. V gave up 4 bases and J gave up 6 bases; unmatched junction bases: 2. There are 13 residues in the CDR3. Per the germline V gene, CDR1 is MRHNA and CDR2 is SNTAGT. The CDR3 region is CASSATGAGELFF. The CDR3 coding sequence is TGTGCCAGCAGTGCAACAGGGGCCGGGGAGCTGTTTTTT.

Ten or more counts support this clone. This rearrangement joins TRBV4-1 to TRBJ1-1; D not certain. V was cut by 5 bases and J by 0 bases, with 10 bases left in between. From germline, CDR1 is MGHRA and CDR2 YSYEKL. The CDR3 consists of 14 residues. This CDR3 is CASSSATMNTEAFF. CDR3 coding DNA: TGCGCCAGCAGCTCCGCTACCATGAACACTGAAGCTTTCTTT.

The rearrangement uses TRBV7-2 and TRBJ2-1; 8 bases align to TRBD2. CDR3 length: 14 residues. The V and J ends lost 1 base and 8 bases, in that order; junction bases with no gene match: 4. Germline V gene lookup returns CDR1 SGHTA and CDR2 FQGNSA. CDR3 protein: CASSLGTGGYEQFF. For the CDR3, the DNA is TGTGCCAGCAGCTTAGGCACGGGGGGGTATGAGCAGTTCTTC. Supplemented by reference TRBV7-2 and TRBJ2-1, the full variable domain reads GAGVSQSPSNKVTEKGKDVELRCDPISGHTALYWYRQSLGQGLEFLIYFQGNSAPDKSGLPSDRFSAERTGGSVSTLTIQRTQQEDSAVYLCASSLGTGGYEQFFGPGTRLTVL.

The chain carries TRBV10-3 and TRBJ2-1, with 10 bases aligning to TRBD2. This CDR3 contains 13 residues. Trimming cost V 10 bases and J 2 bases; bases outside gene matches: 2. Germline-derived CDR1 and CDR2 are ENHRY and SYGVKD. CDR3 sequence reads: CATLAGAYNEQFF. The CDR3 DNA reads TGTGCCACCCTAGCGGGGGCCTACAATGAGCAGTTCTTC.

CDR3 nucleotide sequence: TGTGCCAGCAGCTTTCGGGACAGGGATGATGAAAAACTGTTTTTT. Translated: CASSFRDRDDEKLFF. This chain uses TRBV7-6 with TRBJ1-4; 9 nucleotides align to TRBD1. Germline loops: CDR1 SGHVS, CDR2 FNYEAQ. Trimming cost V 3 bases and J 6 bases; bases outside gene matches: 5. The CDR3 is 15 residues long.

This clone has a single count. The CDR3 loop reads CASSYPGGPSGNEQFF. CDR3 DNA sequence: TGTGCCAGCAGTTACCCGGGGGGGCCGTCGGGCAATGAGCAGTTCTTC. The chain joins TRBV6-2 or TRBV6-3 to TRBJ2-1, with 8 nucleotides matching TRBD2. Unmatched junction bases numbered 9, after V lost 2 bases and J lost 6 bases. The CDR3 is 16 amino acids. The germline V gene encodes CDR1 MNHEY and CDR2 SVGEGT.

The chain has TRBV19 and TRBJ2-1; TRBD1 matches 10 bases. J gave up 15 bases and V 4 bases, and 12 bases lay outside the gene matches. The CDR3 extends over 14 amino acids. In germline, CDR1 is LNHDA, CDR2 SQIVND (reference sequence). CDR3 coding DNA: TGTGCCAGTAGTACCCAAGGAACCGGGACAGGGGTGTTCTTC. Its translation is CASSTQGTGTGVFF.

This chain links TRBV19 with TRBJ2-2; TRBD2 is a possible D gene (5 bases). Trimming pared 3 bases from V and 3 bases from J, leaving 8 bases between. CDR1 is LNHDA and CDR2 is SQIVND in the germline V gene (reference sequence). The CDR3 is 14 amino acids. CDR3 loop: CASSIFGDTGELFF. DNA of the CDR3: TGTGCCAGTAGTATCTTCGGGGACACCGGGGAGCTGTTTTTT.

The V call is TRBV13, the J call TRBJ1-2, with D possibly TRBD1 on 5 matching bases. This CDR3 contains 14 residues. Germline V gene sequence: CDR1 PRHDT, CDR2 FYEKMQ (reference sequence). The V end was cut by 5 bases, the J end by 3 bases, with 13 bases between. CDR3 in DNA: TGTGCCAGCAGCCCAACCGGGACTCACTATGGCTACACCTTC. It specifies CASSPTGTHYGYTF.

This clone was detected ten times or more. This chain links TRBV19 with TRBJ1-2, with 7 positions matching TRBD1. Germline V gene sequence: CDR1 LNHDA, CDR2 SQIVND (reference sequence). The V and J ends lost 5 bases and 6 bases, in that order; junction bases with no gene match: 12. The CDR3 length is 15 residues. CDR3 in amino acids: CASSPRRQGRNGYTF. CDR3 DNA: TGTGCCAGTAGTCCCCGTCGACAGGGACGAAATGGCTACACCTTC.

The chain uses TRBV30 and TRBJ2-3; a possible D gene is TRBD2 (5 bases). The V gene lost 1 base and the J gene lost 6 bases, with 5 bases spanning the gap. Per germline, CDR1 GTSNPN and CDR2 SVGIG (reference sequence). This CDR3 comprises 11 residues. CDR3 nucleotides: TGTGCCTGGAGTGCGGGGGATACGCAGTATTTT. Encoded protein: CAWSAGDTQYF.

The chain carries TRBV30 and TRBJ1-1; no clear D. V shed 0 bases and J shed 7 bases, with 21 bases lying between them. Germline V gives CDR1 GTSNPN, CDR2 SVGIG (reference sequence). The CDR3 has 16 residues. CDR3 DNA sequence: TGTGCCTGGAGTGTAGGTAGGAGGGCCCCCTCTGATGAAGCTTTCTTT. It codes for CAWSVGRRAPSDEAFF.

This clone has more than one count but fewer than ten. The CDR3 reads CASTPGPESGELFF. The CDR3 bases are TGTGCCAGCACCCCAGGGCCAGAATCAGGGGAGCTGTTTTTT. This sequence joins TRBV5-6 and TRBJ2-2; TRBD1 might be the D (5 bases). Trimming removed 6 bases from V and 8 bases from J, with 17 bases in between. This CDR3 has 14 amino acids. Looked up from germline, CDR1 is SGHDT and CDR2 is YYEEEE.

This chain uses TRBV2 with TRBJ1-2; maybe TRBD1 (6 bases). The length of the CDR3 is 15 residues. Trimming stripped 2 bases from V and 4 bases from J, with 14 bases between. CDR1 SNHLY and CDR2 FYNNEI come from the germline V gene. CDR3 DNA: TGTGCCAGCAGTGAATCAACAGGGAATGGCTATGGCTACACCTTC. Amino acid sequence: CASSESTGNGYGYTF. Full variable domain (rest looked up from reference TRBV2 and TRBJ1-2): EPEVTQTPSHQVTQMGQEVILRCVPISNHLYFYWYRQILGQKVEFLVSFYNNEISEKSEIFDDQFSVERPDGSNFTLKIRSTKLEDSAMYFCASSESTGNGYGYTFGSGTRLTVV.

The chain couples TRBV7-9 to TRBJ1-1, with D perhaps matching TRBD1 (6 bases). The germline V gene encodes CDR1 SEHNR and CDR2 FQNEAQ (reference sequence). V was trimmed by 7 bases and J by 0 bases, leaving 12 bases between them. The CDR3 has 14 amino acids. The CDR3 coding sequence is TGTGCCAGCAAAGATGACAGGTTGAACACTGAAGCTTTCTTT. As protein: CASKDDRLNTEAFF.